This T cell receptor beta chain was documented in a study of shared clonotypes between healthy human individuals. Study conclusions and caveats: In this cohort, only blood was sampled, and tissue repertoires likely differ.

After removal of 4 bases from V and 5 bases from J, the junction contained 12 bases not matched to a gene. Germline V lookup: CDR1 SGHDN, CDR2 FVKESK. The CDR3 length is 16 residues. Running of the assay took place at deep level. Measured with immunoSEQ multiplex PCR; TCRdb has only the in-frame clones, and not every one. The sample has about 560,000 clones, around 76% seen once. In regard to this clone: Its antigen is as yet unknown.

The chain uses TRBV14 and TRBJ2-5, with 8 nucleotides matching TRBD2. This receptor was obtained from a woman aged 40-49 years in good health. Some clones in this sample may be carry-over from other donors' samples. Material: PBMCs. In DNA, the CDR3 is TGTGCCAGCAGCCCCTTCAGCGGGAGTTTCTCGGAGACCCAGTACTTC. The encoded protein is CASSPFSGSFSETQYF.